Below are 20 T cell receptor beta chains sequenced from a single sample in a study of T cell repertoires in cytomegalovirus infection. TCRdb re-derived calls from the reads in MiXCR, one entry per CDR3 protein. Found here are some 350,000 distinct CDR3 sequences, over 15% of them singletons; the top ten hold approximately 8%. Sequenced: PBMCs. These receptors originate from a human donor in good health (CMV status not recorded). Some clones in this sample may be carry-over from other donors' samples.

V gene TRBV11-2 combines with J gene TRBJ2-7, with 7 bases identical to TRBD2. V was pared by 0 bases and J by 4 bases, with 3 bases of the junction left unmatched. Germline V gene lookup returns CDR1 SGHAT and CDR2 FQNNGV. The CDR3 is 14 residues long. CDR3 sequence: CASSLDRLAYEQYF. As DNA, the CDR3 is TGTGCCAGCAGCTTAGATCGACTAGCTTACGAGCAGTACTTC.

The V gene is TRBV29-1, the J gene TRBJ2-1; D call uncertain. Germline V lookup: CDR1 SQVTM, CDR2 ANQGSEA. Trimming removed 7 bases at V and 7 bases at J, with 14 bases between. This CDR3 spans 12 amino acids. The CDR3 DNA reads as TGCAGCGCGGAGACAATTGGGAATGAGCAGTTCTTC. This translates into CSAETIGNEQFF.

This clonotype was seen repeatedly, ten times or more. The rearrangement uses TRBV10-3 and TRBJ2-2, with a weak D call TRBD1 (5 bases). Per the germline V gene, CDR1 is ENHRY and CDR2 is SYGVKD. Trimming removed 3 bases from V and 4 bases from J, with 12 bases in between. The CDR3 runs 15 residues. The CDR3 region has the DNA TGTGCCATCAGTGATGGGCCAGGGTTCACCGGGGAGCTGTTTTTT. Its translation: CAISDGPGFTGELFF.

The rearrangement links TRBV18 to TRBJ1-5; a possible D gene is TRBD1 (5 bases). The CDR3 has 14 residues. Germline V gene lookup returns CDR1 KGHSH and CDR2 LQKENI. V lost 3 bases, J lost 6 bases, and 12 bases lay in between. CDR3 nucleotides: TGTGCCAGCTCACCTGTTGGGGGGGGTCAGCCCCAGCATTTT. Its translation is CASSPVGGGQPQHF.

The rearrangement links TRBV28 to TRBJ2-1; 9 bases agree with TRBD1. Germline CDR1 and CDR2: MDHEN and SYDVKM. With V trimmed by 7 bases and J by 6 bases, 10 bases remained unmatched. The CDR3 consists of 15 residues. Here the CDR3 DNA reads TGTGCCAGCAACTCCCCGGGACAGGGTGGCAATGAGCAGTTCTTC. Residues: CASNSPGQGGNEQFF. Full variable domain (missing parts from reference TRBV28 and TRBJ2-1): DVKVTQSSRYLVKRTGEKVFLECVQDMDHENMFWYRQDPGLGLRLIYFSYDVKMKEKGDIPEGYSVSREKKERFSLILESASTNQTSMYLCASNSPGQGGNEQFFGPGTRLTVL.

This clonotype was seen many times. The chain is built from TRBV7-2 and TRBJ2-7; D is possibly TRBD2 (5 bases). This CDR3 region has 14 residues. Trimming took off 2 bases at V and 6 bases at J, with 14 bases between the two ends. CDR1 is SGHTA and CDR2 is FQGNSA in the germline V gene. The chain's CDR3 is CASSLRPSSPEQYF. CDR3 DNA: TGTGCCAGCAGCTTAAGGCCTAGCTCCCCCGAGCAGTACTTC.

This clonotype occurred many times. The gene calls are TRBV7-2 and TRBJ2-7; perhaps D is TRBD1 or TRBD2 (5 bases each). Trimming left V 2 bases short and J 9 bases short, with 20 bases between. CDR1 is SGHTA, CDR2 FQGNSA, per germline. The CDR3 is 15 amino acids. CDR3 amino acids: CASSLYRGAEAGQYF. CDR3 DNA sequence: TGTGCCAGCAGCTTATATAGGGGCGCGGAGGCTGGGCAGTACTTC.

The table lists this clonotype with a count of one. The chain carries TRBV3-1 and TRBJ2-4; a weak D match, TRBD2 (6 bases). The V and J ends lost 3 bases and 4 bases respectively, with 7 bases between them. CDR1 LGHDT and CDR2 YNNKEL come from the germline V gene (reference sequence). The CDR3 length is 13 residues. CDR3 sequence reads: CASSHRGKNIQYF. The CDR3 nucleotides are TGTGCCAGCAGCCACCGGGGGAAAAACATTCAGTACTTC.

This clonotype showed up just a few times. The chain joins TRBV19 to TRBJ1-5; D is unclear. Trimming took 6 bases from V and 2 from J, leaving 20 bases between them. The CDR3 contains 17 residues. The germline CDR1 and CDR2 sequences are LNHDA and SQIVND (reference sequence). In DNA form, the CDR3 reads TGTGCCAGTAGGGAACGGGGTGGTCGAGTTGGCAATCAGCCCCAGCATTTT. Translating it yields CASRERGGRVGNQPQHF. Using reference TRBV19 and TRBJ1-5 for the parts outside the CDR3, the full variable domain is DGGITQSPKYLFRKEGQNVTLSCEQNLNHDAMYWYRQDPGQGLRLIYYSQIVNDFQKGDIAEGYSVSREKKESFPLTVTSAQKNPTAFYLCASRERGGRVGNQPQHFGDGTRLSIL.

This clonotype was detected many times. The chain employs TRBV10-3 and TRBJ2-1, with 7 positions matching TRBD1. Looked up from germline, CDR1 is ENHRY and CDR2 is SYGVKD. CDR3 length equals 13 residues. V dropped 7 bases and J dropped 10; count of bases not matched to a gene: 10. The DNA of the CDR3 is TGTGCCATCACCCCTGACAGGGCCAACGAGCAGTTCTTC. Translation gives CAITPDRANEQFF.

The chain carries TRBV27 and TRBJ2-3; D is perhaps TRBD2 (5 bases). Trimming took 0 bases from V and 1 from J, leaving 8 bases between them. The CDR3 runs 15 residues. CDR1 is MNHEY, CDR2 SMNVEV, per germline (reference sequence). The CDR3 is CASSLSRLRTDTQYF. Here the CDR3 DNA reads TGTGCCAGCAGTTTATCGAGACTACGCACAGATACGCAGTATTTT.

The V gene is TRBV10-2, the J gene TRBJ2-7, with 7 bases lining up with TRBD2. J was trimmed by 0 bases and V by 11 bases; bases with no gene match: 7. The germline gives CDR1 WSHSY, CDR2 SAAADI. The CDR3 has 13 residues. For the CDR3, the DNA is TGCGCCGCCGGGGGGACCACCTCCTACGAGCAGTACTTC. Protein sequence: CAAGGTTSYEQYF.

This rearrangement joins TRBV7-2 to TRBJ2-3; 7 bases are shared with TRBD1. The V gene's germline CDR1 is SGHTA and CDR2 FQGNSA. This CDR3 spans 15 amino acids. With V trimmed by 1 base and J by 4 bases, 5 bases remained unmatched. CDR3: CASSLVDRDPDTQYF. DNA of the CDR3: TGTGCCAGCAGCTTAGTCGACAGGGATCCAGATACGCAGTATTTT.

This clonotype was observed a few times. The chain joins TRBV12-3 or TRBV12-4 to TRBJ2-3; no reliable D call. V lost 7 bases, J lost 6 bases, and 11 bases lay in between. The CDR3 is 12 residues long. The CDR3 sequence is CASTDRDDTQYF. For the CDR3, the DNA is TGTGCCAGCACGGACCGAGATGATACGCAGTATTTT.

The chain has TRBV19 and TRBJ2-5; 9 bases are shared with TRBD2. The CDR3 totals 14 residues. The ends lost 5 bases at V and 2 bases at J; junction bases unmatched: 3. Germline CDR1 is LNHDA and CDR2 is SQIVND (reference sequence). CDR3 residues: CASSASGVQETQYF. The CDR3 coding sequence is TGTGCCAGTAGTGCTAGCGGGGTTCAAGAGACCCAGTACTTC.

This clonotype was detected ten times or more. The chain combines TRBV7-9 with TRBJ2-7; the D gene is possibly TRBD2 (6 bases). The V and J ends lost 2 bases and 2 bases respectively, with 16 bases between them. The CDR3 is 16 residues long. Germline CDR1 is SEHNR and CDR2 is FQNEAQ (reference sequence). CDR3 region: CASSLSGGSLTYEQYF. CDR3 nucleotides: TGTGCCAGCAGCTTATCTGGGGGGTCCCTAACCTACGAGCAGTACTTC. Supplemented by reference TRBV7-9 and TRBJ2-7, the full variable domain reads DTGVSQNPRHKITKRGQNVTFRCDPISEHNRLYWYRQTLGQGPEFLTYFQNEAQLEKSRLLSDRFSAERPKGSFSTLEIQRTEQGDSAMYLCASSLSGGSLTYEQYFGPGTRLTVT.

This clonotype was recorded many times. The chain joins TRBV6-6 to TRBJ1-1; D is undetermined. Per the germline V gene, CDR1 is MNHNY and CDR2 is SVGAGI (reference sequence). V lost 6 bases to trimming and J lost 3 bases, with 5 bases between them. The CDR3 contains 11 residues. In DNA, the CDR3 is TGTGCCAGCAGGCGGGACACTGAAGCTTTCTTT. Translation: CASRRDTEAFF.

This clonotype was found many times. V and J are TRBV2 and TRBJ1-6; D is possibly TRBD1 (5 bases). Trimming took off 2 bases at V and 7 bases at J, with 15 bases between the two ends. Germline CDR1 is SNHLY and CDR2 is FYNNEI. The CDR3 covers 16 residues. CDR3 sequence reads: CASSELAGSRNSPLHF. For the CDR3, the DNA is TGTGCCAGCAGTGAACTGGCAGGGAGCAGGAATTCACCCCTCCACTTT.

This clonotype has at least ten counts. The J gene is TRBJ1-3, the V gene TRBV7-8; TRBD1 matches 10 bases. The V segment lost 10 bases and the J segment 5 bases; nucleotides outside the gene matches: 8. Germline assignment: CDR1 SGHVS and CDR2 FQNEAQ. This CDR3 contains 14 residues. The CDR3 reads CATGQGEARNTIYF. The CDR3 bases are TGTGCCACTGGACAGGGGGAGGCCCGAAACACCATATATTTT.

The genes are TRBV12-3 or TRBV12-4 and TRBJ1-5; D call uncertain. V was cut by 1 base and J by 2 bases, with 12 bases left in between. The CDR3 has 16 residues. Written as DNA, the CDR3 is TGTGCCAGCAGTTTAGGGTTAGGGTTGGGCAATCAGCCCCAGCATTTT. Protein: CASSLGLGLGNQPQHF.